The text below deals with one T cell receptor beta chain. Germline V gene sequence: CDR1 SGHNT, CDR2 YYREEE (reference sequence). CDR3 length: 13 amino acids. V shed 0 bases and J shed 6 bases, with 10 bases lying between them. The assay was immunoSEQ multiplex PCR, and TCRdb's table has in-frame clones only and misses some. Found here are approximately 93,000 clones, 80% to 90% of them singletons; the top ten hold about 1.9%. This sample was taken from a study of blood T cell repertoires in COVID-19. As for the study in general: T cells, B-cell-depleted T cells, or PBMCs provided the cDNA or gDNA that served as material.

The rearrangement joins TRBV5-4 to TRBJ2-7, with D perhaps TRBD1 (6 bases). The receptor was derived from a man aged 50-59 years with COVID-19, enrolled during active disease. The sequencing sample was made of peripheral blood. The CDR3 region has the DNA TGTGCCAGCAGCTTGGAGGGGGACGTCGAGCAGTACTTC. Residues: CASSLEGDVEQYF.